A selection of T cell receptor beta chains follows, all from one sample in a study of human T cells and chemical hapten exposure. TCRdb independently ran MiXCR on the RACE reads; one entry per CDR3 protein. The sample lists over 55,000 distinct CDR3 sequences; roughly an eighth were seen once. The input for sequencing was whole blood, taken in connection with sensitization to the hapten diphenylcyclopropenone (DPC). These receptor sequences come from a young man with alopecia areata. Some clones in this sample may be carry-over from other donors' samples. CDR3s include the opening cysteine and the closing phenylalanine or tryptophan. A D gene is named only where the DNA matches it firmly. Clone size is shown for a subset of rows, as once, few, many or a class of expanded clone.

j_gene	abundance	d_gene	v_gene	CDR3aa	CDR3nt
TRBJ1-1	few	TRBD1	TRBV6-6	CASRPTGGGRNTEAFF	TGTGCCAGCAGGCCGACAGGGGGCGGAAGGAACACTGAAGCTTTCTTT
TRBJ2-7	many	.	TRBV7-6	CASSIGQLAYEQYF	TGTGCCAGCAGCATCGGCCAGCTTGCCTACGAGCAGTACTTC
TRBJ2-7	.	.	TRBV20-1	CSARDVRYEQYF	TGCAGTGCTAGAGATGTGAGATACGAGCAGTACTTC
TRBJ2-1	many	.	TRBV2	CASSDGPKQFF	TGTGCCAGCAGTGACGGGCCTAAGCAGTTCTTC
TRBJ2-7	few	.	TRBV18	CASSPIQTAYEQYF	TGTGCCAGCTCACCGATCCAAACAGCCTACGAGCAGTACTTC
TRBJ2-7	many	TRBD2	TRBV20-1	CSARDTATSGLRTYEQYF	TGCAGTGCTAGAGATACGGCCACTAGCGGGCTGCGAACCTACGAGCAGTACTTC
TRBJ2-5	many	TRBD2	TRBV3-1	CASSQNSGGYQETQYF	TGTGCCAGCAGCCAAAATAGCGGGGGGTACCAAGAGACCCAGTACTTC
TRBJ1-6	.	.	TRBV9	CASSPGQKVGNSPLHF	TGTGCCAGCAGCCCAGGACAGAAGGTGGGGAATTCACCCCTCCACTTT
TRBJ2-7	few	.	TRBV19	CASSLPGSGSYEQYF	TGTGCCAGTAGCCTCCCGGGCAGCGGCTCCTACGAGCAGTACTTC
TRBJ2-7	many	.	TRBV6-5	CATQGFYEQYF	TGTGCCACTCAGGGGTTCTACGAGCAGTACTTC
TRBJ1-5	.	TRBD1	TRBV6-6	CASSYTDRAGNQPQHF	TGTGCCAGCAGTTACACCGACAGGGCTGGCAATCAGCCCCAGCATTTT
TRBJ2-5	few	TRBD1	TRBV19	CASSIPAGGRETQYF	TGTGCCAGTAGTATACCGGCAGGGGGTAGAGAGACCCAGTACTTC
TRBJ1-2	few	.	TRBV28	CASSLSGNGYTF	TGTGCCAGCAGTTTATCAGGGAACGGCTACACCTTC
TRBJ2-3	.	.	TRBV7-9	CASSPPKGDNKLTDTQYF	TGTGCCAGCAGCCCCCCCAAGGGGGACAACAAACTCACAGATACGCAGTATTTT
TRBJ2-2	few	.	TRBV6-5	CASSPEIGELFF	TGTGCCAGCAGTCCAGAGATCGGGGAGCTGTTTTTT
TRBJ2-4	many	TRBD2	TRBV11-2	CASSLEPGLANIQYF	TGTGCCAGCAGCTTAGAACCGGGACTAGCTAACATTCAGTACTTC
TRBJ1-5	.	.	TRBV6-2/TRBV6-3	CASSPSLWGNQPQHF	TGTGCCAGCAGTCCGTCCCTTTGGGGCAATCAGCCCCAGCATTTT
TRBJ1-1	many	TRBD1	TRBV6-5	CASSSEGAGNTEAFF	TGTGCCAGCAGTTCGGAGGGGGCCGGGAACACTGAAGCTTTCTTT
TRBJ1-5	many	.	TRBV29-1	CSVGIGEAYSNQPQHF	TGCAGCGTTGGTATTGGTGAGGCCTATAGCAATCAGCCCCAGCATTTT
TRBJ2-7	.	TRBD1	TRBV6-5	CASSYSPGQGPYEQYF	TGTGCCAGCAGTTACTCACCGGGACAGGGGCCCTACGAGCAGTACTTC
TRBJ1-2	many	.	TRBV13	CASSSFLALLGYGYTF	TGTGCCAGCAGCTCGTTCTTAGCACTCCTGGGGTATGGCTACACCTTC
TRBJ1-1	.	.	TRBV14	CASSPFTGRNTEAFF	TGTGCCAGCAGCCCCTTTACAGGGAGGAACACTGAAGCTTTCTTT